The 4 T cell receptor beta chains below all came from one sample that was sequenced in a study of blood T cell repertoires in COVID-19 (dated by TCRdb to 2019 to 2021). Libraries were constructed by the immunoSEQ multiplex PCR assay. TCRdb took this table from immuneACCESS and kept in-frame rearrangements with V and J called. Such tables lack part of the clones; where checked against another copy, unresolved V genes explain under half of the gap, and the rest is unexplained. The sample profile shows a few hundred thousand clones; roughly 84% of them were found once. Clones ranked in the top ten supply around 7% of the sample. The sequencing input was PBMCs or T cells enriched from blood (not recorded which). These receptors were collected from a man under 40 in a cohort exposed to, infected with or recovered from COVID-19 (not recorded which).

The chain couples TRBV9 to TRBJ1-1; 7 bases are a match to TRBD1. This CDR3 spans 14 amino acids. Germline CDR1 and CDR2: SGDLS and YYNGEE. V shed 1 base, J shed 0 bases, and the junction held 0 bases outside the gene matches. The CDR3 sequence is CASSVTGVNTEAFF. DNA of the CDR3: TGTGCCAGCAGCGTAACAGGGGTGAACACTGAAGCTTTCTTT.

The rearrangement joins TRBV10-3 to TRBJ1-1, with D unresolved. This CDR3 spans 12 amino acids. V shed 5 bases and J shed 1 base, with 5 bases lying between them. Germline V CDR1 and CDR2: ENHRY, SYGVKD. The CDR3 reads CAISHGNTEAFF. CDR3 nucleotides: TGTGCCATCAGTCACGGGAACACTGAAGCTTTCTTT.

This chain joins TRBV9 and TRBJ1-2; D gene unclear. CDR3 length: 14 residues. The V gene's germline CDR1 is SGDLS and CDR2 YYNGEE. V gave up 5 bases and J gave up 8 bases, with 19 bases separating them. The CDR3 spells CASSTGPLRGGYTF. In DNA form, the CDR3 reads TGTGCCAGCAGTACCGGGCCCCTCCGGGGAGGCTACACCTTC.

V gene TRBV4-2 combines with J gene TRBJ2-5, with 8 bases identical to TRBD1. The germline CDR1 and CDR2 sequences are LGHNA and YNFKEQ. The CDR3 extends over 13 amino acids. V shed 2 bases, J shed 8 bases, and the junction held 4 bases outside the gene matches. This chain's CDR3 is CASSQTGGGTQYF. CDR3 coding DNA: TGTGCCAGCAGCCAAACAGGGGGTGGCACCCAGTACTTC.